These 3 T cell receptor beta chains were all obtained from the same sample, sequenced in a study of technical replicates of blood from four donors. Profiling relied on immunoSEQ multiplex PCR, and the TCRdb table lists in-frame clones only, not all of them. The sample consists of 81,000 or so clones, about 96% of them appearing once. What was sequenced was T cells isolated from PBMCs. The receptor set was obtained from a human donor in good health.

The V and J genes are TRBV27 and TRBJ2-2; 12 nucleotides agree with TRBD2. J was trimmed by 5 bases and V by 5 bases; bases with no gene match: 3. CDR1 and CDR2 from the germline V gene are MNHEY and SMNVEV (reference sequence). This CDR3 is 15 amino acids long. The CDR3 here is CASSVGLAGTGELFF. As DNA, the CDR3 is TGTGCCAGCAGTGTCGGACTAGCGGGGACCGGGGAGCTGTTTTTT.

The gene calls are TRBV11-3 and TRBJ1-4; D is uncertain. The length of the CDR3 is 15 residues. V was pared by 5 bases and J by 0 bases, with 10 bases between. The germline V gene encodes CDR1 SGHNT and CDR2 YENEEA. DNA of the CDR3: TGTGCCAGCAGCCCTTCCAGTACAACTAATGAAAAACTGTTTTTT. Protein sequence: CASSPSSTTNEKLFF.

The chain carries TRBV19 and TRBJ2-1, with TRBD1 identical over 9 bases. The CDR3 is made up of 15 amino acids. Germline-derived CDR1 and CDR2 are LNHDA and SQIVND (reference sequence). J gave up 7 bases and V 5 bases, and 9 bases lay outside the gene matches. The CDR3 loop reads CASSSGTGHSNEQFF. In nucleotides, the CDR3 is TGTGCCAGTAGTTCCGGGACAGGGCATTCGAATGAGCAGTTCTTC.